Listed below are T cell receptor beta chains from one sample, sequenced in a study of Ad26.COV2.S vaccination and SARS-CoV-2 variants. TCRdb keeps only in-frame clones here, not all; method: immunoSEQ multiplex PCR. In the table there are hundreds of thousands of clones, more than 70% of which are singletons. Specimen: peripheral blood, collected in a trial of Ad26.COV2.S vaccine versus placebo. The source of these receptors is a person aged 18-65 years who received the Ad26.COV2.S COVID-19 vaccine or a placebo. Each CDR3 is given with its conserved first and last residue. The D gene is left open where the match is weak. Clone size appears in some rows only: once, few, many, or a class for an expanded clone.

v_call: TRBV18
j_call: TRBJ2-1
d_call: TRBD2
clone_size: .
cdr3_nt: TGTGCCAGCTCACCCCCGGCCCAGCGGGGGGGTAGTGAGCAGTTCTTC
cdr3_aa: CASSPPAQRGGSEQFF

v_call: TRBV18
j_call: TRBJ2-1
d_call: .
clone_size: .
cdr3_nt: TGTGCCAGCTCACCACCGACCGGGGTCAGCAATGAGCAGTTCTTC
cdr3_aa: CASSPPTGVSNEQFF

v_call: TRBV30
j_call: TRBJ1-2
d_call: .
clone_size: .
cdr3_nt: TGTGCCTGGAGTATCCCCAGGGTCGGCTACACCTTC
cdr3_aa: CAWSIPRVGYTF

v_call: TRBV5-4
j_call: TRBJ1-1
d_call: TRBD1
clone_size: .
cdr3_nt: TGTGCCAGCAGCCAAGACAGGGGAGGTACTGAAGCTTTCTTT
cdr3_aa: CASSQDRGGTEAFF

v_call: TRBV7-2
j_call: TRBJ2-1
d_call: .
clone_size: .
cdr3_nt: TGTGCCAGCAGCTTAGCCCCCCCTAGCGAGGAGCAGTTCTTC
cdr3_aa: CASSLAPPSEEQFF

v_call: TRBV16
j_call: TRBJ1-4
d_call: .
clone_size: .
cdr3_nt: TGTGCCCGAAAGGGGACCCCTGAAAAACTGTTTTTT
cdr3_aa: CARKGTPEKLFF

v_call: TRBV30
j_call: TRBJ1-5
d_call: .
clone_size: .
cdr3_nt: TGTGCCTGGAGTCCCCCGGTCGGGGGGCGTCAGCCCCAGCATTTT
cdr3_aa: CAWSPPVGGRQPQHF

v_call: TRBV6-1
j_call: TRBJ2-5
d_call: .
clone_size: .
cdr3_nt: TGTGCCAGCAGTGAAAGGGCCGTGTCGGCATGGGGGCAAGAGACCCAGTACTTC
cdr3_aa: CASSERAVSAWGQETQYF

v_call: TRBV19
j_call: TRBJ2-6
d_call: TRBD1
clone_size: once
cdr3_nt: TGTGCCAGTAGTCAAGGGGGCAGGGCAACTGGGGCCAACGTCCTGACTTTC
cdr3_aa: CASSQGGRATGANVLTF

v_call: TRBV3-1/TRBV3-2
j_call: TRBJ1-6
d_call: .
clone_size: .
cdr3_nt: TGTGCCAGCAGCCAAGTGGCAGCGGGAAATTCACCCCTCCACTTT
cdr3_aa: CASSQVAAGNSPLHF

v_call: TRBV9
j_call: TRBJ1-2
d_call: TRBD1
clone_size: few
cdr3_nt: TGTGCCAGCAGCACCGAGACAGGGGGCGCGGGCTACACCTTC
cdr3_aa: CASSTETGGAGYTF

v_call: TRBV10-3
j_call: TRBJ1-4
d_call: .
clone_size: .
cdr3_nt: TGTGCCATCAGCATAGGGCGGGACACGGGAATTGAAAAACTGTTTTTT
cdr3_aa: CAISIGRDTGIEKLFF

v_call: TRBV6-5
j_call: TRBJ1-1
d_call: TRBD1
clone_size: .
cdr3_nt: TGTGCCAGCAGTTACCCAAACCCAGGGGGAGGCACTGAAGCTTTCTTT
cdr3_aa: CASSYPNPGGGTEAFF

v_call: TRBV5-4
j_call: TRBJ2-1
d_call: TRBD1
clone_size: .
cdr3_nt: TGTGCCAGCAGCGTGCCGGGACAGGGGCGGCGCAATGAGCAGTTCTTC
cdr3_aa: CASSVPGQGRRNEQFF

v_call: TRBV3-1/TRBV3-2
j_call: TRBJ2-7
d_call: .
clone_size: .
cdr3_nt: TGTGCCAGCAGCCTACACAGGGACGAGCAGTACTTC
cdr3_aa: CASSLHRDEQYF

v_call: TRBV21-1
j_call: TRBJ2-1
d_call: .
clone_size: .
cdr3_nt: TGTGCCAGCATCCCCCCAGGGGGCTCCTACAATGAGCAGTTCTTC
cdr3_aa: CASIPPGGSYNEQFF

v_call: TRBV11-2
j_call: TRBJ1-5
d_call: TRBD1
clone_size: .
cdr3_nt: TGTGCCAGCAGCTCCATACAGGGGAGCGCTCAGCCCCAGCATTTT
cdr3_aa: CASSSIQGSAQPQHF

v_call: TRBV5-8
j_call: TRBJ2-3
d_call: .
clone_size: .
cdr3_nt: TGTGCCAGCAGCTCGGGACGGAAAACTAGCACAGATACGCAGTATTTT
cdr3_aa: CASSSGRKTSTDTQYF

v_call: TRBV7-3
j_call: TRBJ2-1
d_call: .
clone_size: once
cdr3_nt: TGTGCCAGCAGCCCAGGGCCGAGGGCGAGCAATGAGCAGTTCTTC
cdr3_aa: CASSPGPRASNEQFF

v_call: TRBV10-1
j_call: TRBJ2-7
d_call: .
clone_size: .
cdr3_nt: TGCGCCAGCAGTGAGTCCCTAGCGTCTACCTACGAGCAGTACTTC
cdr3_aa: CASSESLASTYEQYF

v_call: TRBV6-5
j_call: TRBJ1-2
d_call: .
clone_size: .
cdr3_nt: TGTGCCAGCAGTCGACGGGGGGGAGGCTATGGCTACACCTTC
cdr3_aa: CASSRRGGGYGYTF

v_call: TRBV18
j_call: TRBJ1-5
d_call: .
clone_size: .
cdr3_nt: TGTGCCAGCTCCGAAGGAGGAGGGGGACAGCCCCAGCATTTT
cdr3_aa: CASSEGGGGQPQHF

v_call: TRBV7-9
j_call: TRBJ1-1
d_call: TRBD1
clone_size: .
cdr3_nt: TGTGCCAGCAGCCAGCGACAGGGTGGCGACACTGAAGCTTTCTTT
cdr3_aa: CASSQRQGGDTEAFF

v_call: TRBV10-2
j_call: TRBJ2-5
d_call: TRBD2
clone_size: .
cdr3_nt: TGCGCCAGCCGACCACGGACTAGCGGTCTACTTGGTGAGACCCAGTACTTC
cdr3_aa: CASRPRTSGLLGETQYF

v_call: TRBV6-5
j_call: TRBJ1-2
d_call: TRBD1
clone_size: .
cdr3_nt: TGTGCCAGCGTCGGGGACAGGGTCTATGGCTACACCTTC
cdr3_aa: CASVGDRVYGYTF

v_call: TRBV19
j_call: TRBJ1-5
d_call: TRBD1
clone_size: .
cdr3_nt: TGTGCCAGTAGCTTGGGACAGGTCCCCTCGACCCAGCATTTT
cdr3_aa: CASSLGQVPSTQHF

v_call: TRBV5-6
j_call: TRBJ2-5
d_call: .
clone_size: .
cdr3_nt: TGTGCCAGCAGCTTGACTGGGGCGATGAGAGAGACCCAGTACTTC
cdr3_aa: CASSLTGAMRETQYF

v_call: TRBV25-1
j_call: TRBJ1-1
d_call: .
clone_size: once
cdr3_nt: TGTGCCAGAACGAGGAACACTGAAGCTTTCTTT
cdr3_aa: CARTRNTEAFF

v_call: TRBV5-1
j_call: TRBJ1-1
d_call: TRBD1
clone_size: .
cdr3_nt: TGCGCCAGCAGCTTGGCACCGGACAGGTTTGAAGCTTTCTTT
cdr3_aa: CASSLAPDRFEAFF

v_call: TRBV12-3/TRBV12-4
j_call: TRBJ1-2
d_call: TRBD1
clone_size: .
cdr3_nt: TGTGCCAGCAGTCAAGGACAGGGCTATGGCTACACCTTC
cdr3_aa: CASSQGQGYGYTF

v_call: TRBV10-3
j_call: TRBJ2-4
d_call: TRBD1
clone_size: .
cdr3_nt: TGTGCCATCAGTTCCGGACAGGGAAGGTACTTC
cdr3_aa: CAISSGQGRYF

v_call: TRBV3-1/TRBV3-2
j_call: TRBJ2-5
d_call: .
clone_size: .
cdr3_nt: TGTGCCAGCAGCCATGGGGTGGGCTTGGGGACCCAGTACTTC
cdr3_aa: CASSHGVGLGTQYF

v_call: TRBV5-6
j_call: TRBJ2-3
d_call: TRBD2
clone_size: once
cdr3_nt: TGTGCCAGCAGCAGACTAGCGGGAGGGTTCACAGATACGCAGTATTTT
cdr3_aa: CASSRLAGGFTDTQYF

v_call: TRBV5-8
j_call: TRBJ2-1
d_call: TRBD1
clone_size: .
cdr3_nt: TGTACCTCATCTGGACAGGGGACTTACAATGAGCAGTTCTTC
cdr3_aa: CTSSGQGTYNEQFF

v_call: TRBV29-1
j_call: TRBJ1-2
d_call: .
clone_size: .
cdr3_nt: TGCAGCGAGGACAGCCTTCGGGATGGTGGCTACACCTTC
cdr3_aa: CSEDSLRDGGYTF

v_call: TRBV6-5
j_call: TRBJ2-7
d_call: TRBD1
clone_size: once
cdr3_nt: TGTGCCAGCAGCCCCGGGACAGACTACGAGCAGTACTTC
cdr3_aa: CASSPGTDYEQYF

v_call: TRBV6-2/TRBV6-3
j_call: TRBJ1-1
d_call: TRBD1
clone_size: .
cdr3_nt: TGTGCCAGCAGCCGCCGGGACAGGGGAAATAACGCTGAAGCTTTCTTT
cdr3_aa: CASSRRDRGNNAEAFF

v_call: TRBV19
j_call: TRBJ1-1
d_call: TRBD1
clone_size: .
cdr3_nt: TGTGCCAGTAGTTCCGGGACAGCCACTGAAGCTTTCTTT
cdr3_aa: CASSSGTATEAFF

v_call: TRBV18
j_call: TRBJ1-2
d_call: .
clone_size: .
cdr3_nt: TGTGCCAGCTCACCCTGGGCGGAGGGTGCTAACTATGGCTACACCTTC
cdr3_aa: CASSPWAEGANYGYTF

v_call: TRBV11-2
j_call: TRBJ1-4
d_call: .
clone_size: .
cdr3_nt: TGTGCCAGCAGCCGCGGGGGAGGGAATGAAAAACTGTTTTTT
cdr3_aa: CASSRGGGNEKLFF

v_call: TRBV19
j_call: TRBJ1-4
d_call: .
clone_size: .
cdr3_nt: TGTGCCAGTAGTAATTTCCGGGAGGGCGATGAAAAACTGTTTTTT
cdr3_aa: CASSNFREGDEKLFF

v_call: TRBV18
j_call: TRBJ1-4
d_call: TRBD1
clone_size: .
cdr3_nt: TGTGCCAGCTCACTGCCGGGACAGAGTAATGAAAAACTGTTTTTT
cdr3_aa: CASSLPGQSNEKLFF

v_call: TRBV6-2/TRBV6-3
j_call: TRBJ1-1
d_call: .
clone_size: .
cdr3_nt: TGTGCCAGCAGTAACGGGTCCCCCACTGAAGCTTTCTTT
cdr3_aa: CASSNGSPTEAFF

v_call: TRBV6-5
j_call: TRBJ2-1
d_call: TRBD2
clone_size: .
cdr3_nt: TGTGCCAGCAGGGGCGGGAGGAATGAGCAGTTCTTC
cdr3_aa: CASRGGRNEQFF

v_call: TRBV5-4
j_call: TRBJ2-7
d_call: .
clone_size: .
cdr3_nt: TGTGCCAGCAGCCGATTACAGGGTCCCCTCTACGAGCAGTACTTC
cdr3_aa: CASSRLQGPLYEQYF

v_call: TRBV25-1
j_call: TRBJ2-1
d_call: .
clone_size: once
cdr3_nt: TGTGCCAGCAGCACGACCCTCCATCCTTACAATGAGCAGTTCTTC
cdr3_aa: CASSTTLHPYNEQFF

v_call: TRBV27
j_call: TRBJ1-2
d_call: .
clone_size: few
cdr3_nt: TGTGCCAGCAGTTTAAAGGAGGGGGGCTATGGCTACACCTTC
cdr3_aa: CASSLKEGGYGYTF

v_call: TRBV2
j_call: TRBJ2-5
d_call: TRBD1
clone_size: .
cdr3_nt: TGTGCCACCGAGCGCCGGGGAAGACAGGGCCAAGAGACCCAGTACTTC
cdr3_aa: CATERRGRQGQETQYF

v_call: TRBV30
j_call: TRBJ1-4
d_call: .
clone_size: .
cdr3_nt: TGTGCCTGGAGTTCCCGGGGGGGCCCTAATGAAAAACTGTTTTTT
cdr3_aa: CAWSSRGGPNEKLFF